This T cell receptor (beta chain) was captured by sequencing in a study of identical twins. Whole-study findings and limits: Invariant MAIT and iNKT cells may have partly biased zero-insertion analyses. The models systematically underestimated how much out-of-frame TCR alpha was shared in monozygotic twins. Weaker excess twin sharing was seen among beta out-of-frame sequences.

TCRdb reprocessed the 5' RACE reads via MiXCR and lists one record per CDR3 protein. The table has about 550,000 distinct CDR3 sequences, about a fifth seen once. The CDR3 has 17 amino acids. V shed 5 bases and J 0 bases; nucleotides not matched to a gene: 4. In germline, CDR1 is LGHNT, CDR2 FRNRAP. This clonotype was seen only once. What it recognizes is unknown. This sample was shared with a second study, whose subject was yellow fever vaccine responses in identical twins. That paper adds: As reported, the vaccine T cell response of twins seemed partly convergent and partly personalized.

The rearrangement uses TRBV12-5 and TRBJ2-1; 13 bases are a match to TRBD2. This TCR was recovered from a woman aged 18-29 years in good health. The sample comprised CD4+ T cells sorted from blood. In DNA form, the CDR3 reads TGTGCTAGTGGTGGACTAGCGGGAGTAGTCTCCTACAATGAGCAGTTCTTC. Translation gives CASGGLAGVVSYNEQFF. Full variable domain (outside the CDR3, taken from reference TRBV12-5 and TRBJ2-1): DARVTQTPRHKVTEMGQEVTMRCQPILGHNTVFWYRQTMMQGLELLAYFRNRAPLDDSGMPKDRFSAEMPDATLATLKIQPSEPRDSAVYFCASGGLAGVVSYNEQFFGPGTRLTVL.